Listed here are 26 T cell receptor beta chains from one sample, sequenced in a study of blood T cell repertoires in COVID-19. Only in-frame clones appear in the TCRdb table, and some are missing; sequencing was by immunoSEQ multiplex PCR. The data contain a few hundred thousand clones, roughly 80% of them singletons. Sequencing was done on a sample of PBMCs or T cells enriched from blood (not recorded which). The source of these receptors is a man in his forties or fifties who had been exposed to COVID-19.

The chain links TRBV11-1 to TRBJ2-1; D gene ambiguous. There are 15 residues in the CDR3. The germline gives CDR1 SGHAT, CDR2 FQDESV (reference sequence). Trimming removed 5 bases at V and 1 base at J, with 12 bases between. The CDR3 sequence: CASSQNSDSYNEQFF. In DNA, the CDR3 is TGTGCCAGCAGCCAAAACAGTGATTCCTACAATGAGCAGTTCTTC. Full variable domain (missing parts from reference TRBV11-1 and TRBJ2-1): EAEVAQSPRYKITEKSQAVAFWCDPISGHATLYWYRQILGQGPELLVQFQDESVVDDSQLPKDRFSAERLKGVDSTLKIQPAELGDSAMYLCASSQNSDSYNEQFFGPGTRLTVL.

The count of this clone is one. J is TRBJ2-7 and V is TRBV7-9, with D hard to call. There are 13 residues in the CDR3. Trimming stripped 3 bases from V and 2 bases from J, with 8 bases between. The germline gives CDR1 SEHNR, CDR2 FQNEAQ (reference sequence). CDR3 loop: CASSFGSTYEQYF. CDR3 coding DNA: TGTGCCAGCAGCTTCGGTTCCACCTACGAGCAGTACTTC.

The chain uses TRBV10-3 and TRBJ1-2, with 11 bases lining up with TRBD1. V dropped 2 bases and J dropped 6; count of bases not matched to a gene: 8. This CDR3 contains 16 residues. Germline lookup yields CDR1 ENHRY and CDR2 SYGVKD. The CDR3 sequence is CAISERTPGQGDGYTF. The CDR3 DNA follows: TGTGCCATCAGTGAGAGGACTCCGGGACAGGGGGATGGCTACACCTTC.

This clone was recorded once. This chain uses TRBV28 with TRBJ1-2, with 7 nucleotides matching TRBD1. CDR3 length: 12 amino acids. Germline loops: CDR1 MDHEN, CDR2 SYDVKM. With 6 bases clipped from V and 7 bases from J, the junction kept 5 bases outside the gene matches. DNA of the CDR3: TGTGCCAGCAGCATCAGGGGGTCTGGCTACACCTTC. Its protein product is CASSIRGSGYTF.

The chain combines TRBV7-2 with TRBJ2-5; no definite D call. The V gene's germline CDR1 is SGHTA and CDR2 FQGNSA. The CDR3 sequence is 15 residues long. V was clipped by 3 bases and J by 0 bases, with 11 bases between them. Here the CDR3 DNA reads TGTGCCAGCAGCTTCCCGAGATCGTACCAAGAGACCCAGTACTTC. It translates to CASSFPRSYQETQYF.

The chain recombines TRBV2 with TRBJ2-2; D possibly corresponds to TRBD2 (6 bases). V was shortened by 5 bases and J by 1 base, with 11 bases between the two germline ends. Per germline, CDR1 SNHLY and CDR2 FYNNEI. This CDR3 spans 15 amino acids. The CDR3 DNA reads TGTGCCAGCAGTTTGCGGGGAATGAACACCGGGGAGCTGTTTTTT. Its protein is CASSLRGMNTGELFF.

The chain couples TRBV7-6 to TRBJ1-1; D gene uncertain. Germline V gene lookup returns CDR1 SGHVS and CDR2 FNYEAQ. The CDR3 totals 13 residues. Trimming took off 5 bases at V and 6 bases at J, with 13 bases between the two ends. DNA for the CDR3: TGTGCCAGCAGCCCCCAACAGTTCTCTGAAGCTTTCTTT. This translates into CASSPQQFSEAFF.

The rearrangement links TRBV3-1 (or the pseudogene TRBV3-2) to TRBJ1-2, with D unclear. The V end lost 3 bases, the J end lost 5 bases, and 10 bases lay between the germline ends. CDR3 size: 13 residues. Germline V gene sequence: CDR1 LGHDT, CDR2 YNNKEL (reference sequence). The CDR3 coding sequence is TGTGCCAGCAGCCACGGGAGGGAGTATGGCTACACCTTC. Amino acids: CASSHGREYGYTF.

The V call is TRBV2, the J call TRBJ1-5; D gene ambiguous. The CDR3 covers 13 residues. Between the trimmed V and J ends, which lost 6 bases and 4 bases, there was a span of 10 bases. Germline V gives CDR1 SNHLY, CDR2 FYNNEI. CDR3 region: CASRTYQNQPQHF. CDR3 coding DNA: TGTGCCAGCAGGACATATCAGAATCAGCCCCAGCATTTT.

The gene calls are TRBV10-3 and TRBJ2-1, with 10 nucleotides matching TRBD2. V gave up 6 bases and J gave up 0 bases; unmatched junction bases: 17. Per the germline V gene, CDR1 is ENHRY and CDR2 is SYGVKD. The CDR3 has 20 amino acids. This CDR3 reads CAISRGRLAGVQGSYNEQFF. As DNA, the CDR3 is TGTGCCATCAGCAGGGGACGGCTAGCGGGAGTGCAGGGCTCCTACAATGAGCAGTTCTTC.

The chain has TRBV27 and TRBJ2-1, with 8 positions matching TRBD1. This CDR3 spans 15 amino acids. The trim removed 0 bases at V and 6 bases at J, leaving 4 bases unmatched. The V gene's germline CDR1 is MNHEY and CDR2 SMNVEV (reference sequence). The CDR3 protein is CASSLSVTGGNEQFF. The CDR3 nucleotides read TGTGCCAGCAGTTTATCGGTCACAGGGGGCAATGAGCAGTTCTTC.

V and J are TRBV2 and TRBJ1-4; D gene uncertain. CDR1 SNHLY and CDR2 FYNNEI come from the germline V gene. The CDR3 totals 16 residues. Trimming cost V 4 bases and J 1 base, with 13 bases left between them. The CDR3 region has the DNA TGTGCCAGCAGTGTTCAAGGAGTTGTAACTAATGAAAAACTGTTTTTT. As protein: CASSVQGVVTNEKLFF.

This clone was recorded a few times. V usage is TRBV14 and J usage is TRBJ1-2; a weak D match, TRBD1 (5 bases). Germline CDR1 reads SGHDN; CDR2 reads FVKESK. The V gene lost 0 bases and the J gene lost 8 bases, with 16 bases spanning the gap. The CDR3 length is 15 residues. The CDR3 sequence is CASSQDQMRRGGYTF. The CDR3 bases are TGTGCCAGCAGCCAAGATCAAATGAGGAGGGGCGGCTACACCTTC.

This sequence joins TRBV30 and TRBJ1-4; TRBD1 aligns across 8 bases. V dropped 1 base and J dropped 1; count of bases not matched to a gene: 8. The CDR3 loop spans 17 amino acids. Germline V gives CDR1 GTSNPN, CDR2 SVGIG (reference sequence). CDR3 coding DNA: TGTGCCTGGAGTGCAGGGGGCGCGGTCTTAACTAATGAAAAACTGTTTTTT. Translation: CAWSAGGAVLTNEKLFF.

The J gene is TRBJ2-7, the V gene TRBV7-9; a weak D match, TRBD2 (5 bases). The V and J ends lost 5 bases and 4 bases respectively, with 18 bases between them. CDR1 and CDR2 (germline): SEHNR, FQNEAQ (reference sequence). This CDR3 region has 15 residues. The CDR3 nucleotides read TGTGCCAGCAGCCCCTACCCCGGGAACGGGTACGAGCAGTACTTC. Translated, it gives CASSPYPGNGYEQYF.

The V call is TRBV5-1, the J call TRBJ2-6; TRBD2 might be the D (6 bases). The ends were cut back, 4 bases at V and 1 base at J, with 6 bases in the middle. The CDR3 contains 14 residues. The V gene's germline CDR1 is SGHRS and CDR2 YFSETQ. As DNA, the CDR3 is TGCGCCAGCAGCGGAGGGTCTGGGGCCAACGTCCTGACTTTC. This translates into CASSGGSGANVLTF.

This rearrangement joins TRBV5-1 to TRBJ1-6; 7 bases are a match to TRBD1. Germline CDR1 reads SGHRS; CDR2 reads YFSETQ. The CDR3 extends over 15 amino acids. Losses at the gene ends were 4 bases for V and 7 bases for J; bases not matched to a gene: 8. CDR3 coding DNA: TGCGCCAGCAGCACTGGGACAGAACCGAATTCACCCCTCCACTTT. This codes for CASSTGTEPNSPLHF.

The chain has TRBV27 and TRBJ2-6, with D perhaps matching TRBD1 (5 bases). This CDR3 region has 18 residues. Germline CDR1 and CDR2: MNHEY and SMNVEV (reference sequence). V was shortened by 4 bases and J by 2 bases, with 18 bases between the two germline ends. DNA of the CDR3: TGTGCCAGCAGTTCACGTACAGGCCTCCGCCCTGGGGCCAACGTCCTGACTTTC. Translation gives CASSSRTGLRPGANVLTF.

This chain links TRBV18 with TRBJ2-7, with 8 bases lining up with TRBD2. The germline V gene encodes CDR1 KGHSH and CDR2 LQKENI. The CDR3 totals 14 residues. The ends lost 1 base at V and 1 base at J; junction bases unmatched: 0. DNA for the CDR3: TGTGCCAGCTCACCACTAGCGGGATCCTACGAGCAGTACTTC. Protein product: CASSPLAGSYEQYF.

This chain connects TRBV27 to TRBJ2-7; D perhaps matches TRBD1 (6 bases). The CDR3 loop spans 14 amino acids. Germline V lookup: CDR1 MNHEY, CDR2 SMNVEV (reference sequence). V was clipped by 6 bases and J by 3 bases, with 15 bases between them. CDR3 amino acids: CASSPYRDLYEQYF. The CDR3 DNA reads TGTGCCAGCAGCCCTTACAGGGATCTCTACGAGCAGTACTTC.

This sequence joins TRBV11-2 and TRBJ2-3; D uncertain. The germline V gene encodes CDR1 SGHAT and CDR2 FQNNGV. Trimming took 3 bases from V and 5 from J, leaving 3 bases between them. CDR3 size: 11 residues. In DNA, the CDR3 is TGTGCCAGCAGCTTTAGAGATACGCAGTATTTT. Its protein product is CASSFRDTQYF.

CDR3 in amino acids: CASSPRPTGFFLEQYF. CDR3 sequence (DNA): TGTGCCAGCAGCCCCAGGCCGACAGGGTTCTTCTTAGAGCAGTACTTC. The rearrangement joins TRBV3-1 (or the pseudogene TRBV3-2) to TRBJ2-7; TRBD1 aligns across 7 bases. The CDR3 runs to 16 residues. The germline V gene encodes CDR1 LGHDT and CDR2 YNNKEL (reference sequence). The trim removed 4 bases at V and 7 bases at J, leaving 16 bases unmatched.

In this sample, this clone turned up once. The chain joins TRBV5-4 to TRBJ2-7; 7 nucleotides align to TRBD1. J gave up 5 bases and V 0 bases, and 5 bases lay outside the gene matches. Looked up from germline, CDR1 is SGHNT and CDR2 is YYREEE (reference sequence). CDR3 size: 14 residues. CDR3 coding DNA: TGTGCCAGCAGCTTGGATGCCCAGGGGGACGAGCAGTACTTC. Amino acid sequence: CASSLDAQGDEQYF.

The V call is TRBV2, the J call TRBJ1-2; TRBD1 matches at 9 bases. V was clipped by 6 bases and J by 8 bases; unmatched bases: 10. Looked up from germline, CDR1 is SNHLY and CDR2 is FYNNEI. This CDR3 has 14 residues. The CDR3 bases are TGTGCCAGCAGCCCCGGACAGGGGATAAGGGGCTACACCTTC. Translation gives CASSPGQGIRGYTF. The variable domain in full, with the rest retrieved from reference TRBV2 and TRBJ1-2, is EPEVTQTPSHQVTQMGQEVILRCVPISNHLYFYWYRQILGQKVEFLVSFYNNEISEKSEIFDDQFSVERPDGSNFTLKIRSTKLEDSAMYFCASSPGQGIRGYTFGSGTRLTVV.

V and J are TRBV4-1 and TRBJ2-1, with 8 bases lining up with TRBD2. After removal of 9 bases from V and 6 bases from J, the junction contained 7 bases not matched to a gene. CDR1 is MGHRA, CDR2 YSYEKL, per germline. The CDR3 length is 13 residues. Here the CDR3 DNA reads TGCGCCAGTAACAGCGGGAGTAGCAATGAGCAGTTCTTC. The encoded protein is CASNSGSSNEQFF.

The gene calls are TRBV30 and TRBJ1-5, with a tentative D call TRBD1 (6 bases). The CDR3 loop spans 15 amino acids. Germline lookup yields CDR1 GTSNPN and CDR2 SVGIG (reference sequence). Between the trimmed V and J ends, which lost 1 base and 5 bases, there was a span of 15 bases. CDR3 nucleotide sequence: TGTGCCTGGAGTGCTTCCGGGACACAGGATCAGCCCCAGCATTTT. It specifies CAWSASGTQDQPQHF. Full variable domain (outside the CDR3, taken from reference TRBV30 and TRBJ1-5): SQTIHQWPATLVQPVGSPLSLECTVEGTSNPNLYWYRQAAGRGLQLLFYSVGIGQISSEVPQNLSASRPQDRQFILSSKKLLLSDSGFYLCAWSASGTQDQPQHFGDGTRLSIL.